Shown below are 21 T cell receptor beta chains from a single sample sequenced in a study of blood T cell repertoires in COVID-19. Libraries were prepared by immunoSEQ multiplex PCR; TCRdb keeps only in-frame clonotypes and omits some of them. Of about 100,000 clones in the sample, 81% were seen once. Sequencing was carried out using peripheral blood. The receptors derive from a man aged 55 to 70 with acute or convalescent COVID-19.

A single count supports this clone. The V gene is TRBV27, the J gene TRBJ2-3; TRBD1 matches at 8 bases. J lost 1 base, V lost 6 bases, and 6 bases had no gene match. Germline V gene data show CDR1 as MNHEY and CDR2 as SMNVEV (reference sequence). The CDR3 is 15 residues long. The CDR3: CASSAGGYRTDTQYF. The CDR3 nucleotides are TGTGCCAGCAGCGCAGGGGGCTATCGCACAGATACGCAGTATTTT.

This clone is a singleton in its sample. This chain uses TRBV12-2 with TRBJ2-2; TRBD1 is the table's D call and was not checked against the DNA. TRBV12-2 is a pseudogene segment. This CDR3 has 17 residues. This chain's CDR3 is CASRLRLGASFPGELFF. CDR3 sequence (DNA): TGTGCAAGTCGCTTACGTCTGGGGGCGAGTTTCCCCGGGGAGCTGTTTTTT.

The rearrangement uses TRBV29-1 and TRBJ2-5, with 14 bases lining up with TRBD2. Trimming removed 4 bases from V and 4 bases from J; junction bases left unmatched: 11. The V gene's germline CDR1 is SQVTM and CDR2 ANQGSEA. The CDR3 runs 17 residues. The CDR3 nucleotides read TGCAGCGTTGCGGGACTAGCGGGAGAGGGGGCGATAGAGACCCAGTACTTC. Translating it yields CSVAGLAGEGAIETQYF. Supplemented by reference TRBV29-1 and TRBJ2-5, the full variable domain reads SAVISQKPSRDICQRGTSLTIQCQVDSQVTMMFWYRQQPGQSLTLIATANQGSEATYESGFVIDKFPISRPNLTFSTLTVSNMSPEDSSIYLCSVAGLAGEGAIETQYFGPGTRLLVL.

The chain has TRBV28 and TRBJ1-5; D gene uncertain. V dropped 6 bases and J dropped 1 base, with 10 bases sitting between them. The CDR3 runs 14 residues. Germline CDR1 reads MDHEN; CDR2 reads SYDVKM. The DNA for the CDR3 is TGTGCCAGCAGGGGAGGAGGAAGCAATCAGCCCCAGCATTTT. This encodes CASRGGGSNQPQHF.

The chain is built from TRBV10-1 and TRBJ2-3, with 8 bases fitting TRBD1. V gave up 3 bases and J gave up 3 bases; unmatched junction bases: 8. This CDR3 contains 16 residues. Germline CDR1 and CDR2: WNHNN and SYGVQD (reference sequence). In DNA, the CDR3 is TGCGCCAGCAGTGACCAGGGGGCCCAGGTTACAGATACGCAGTATTTT. It yields the protein CASSDQGAQVTDTQYF.

The chain is built from TRBV29-1 and TRBJ2-1, with 7 bases lining up with TRBD2. The CDR3 has 13 residues. CDR1 and CDR2 from the germline V gene are SQVTM and ANQGSEA. J lost 0 bases, V lost 5 bases, and 1 base had no gene match. The CDR3: CSVRTSSYNEQFF. The DNA of the CDR3 is TGCAGCGTTCGGACTAGCTCCTACAATGAGCAGTTCTTC.

The chain has TRBV9 and TRBJ2-3; TRBD2 agrees at 13 bases. This CDR3 spans 17 amino acids. Germline V CDR1 and CDR2: SGDLS, YYNGEE. Losses at the gene ends were 0 bases for V and 1 base for J; bases not matched to a gene: 2. The CDR3 loop is CASSVAGTSGGTDTQYF. As DNA, the CDR3 is TGTGCCAGCAGCGTAGCTGGGACTAGCGGGGGCACAGATACGCAGTATTTT.

The V gene is TRBV7-9, the J gene TRBJ1-1, with D unresolved. The CDR3 sequence is 14 residues long. The ends were cut back, 5 bases at V and 0 bases at J, with 10 bases in the middle. Germline V gene lookup returns CDR1 SEHNR and CDR2 FQNEAQ (reference sequence). The CDR3 nucleotides read TGTGCCAGCAGCCCTACCCATATGAACACTGAAGCTTTCTTT. It specifies CASSPTHMNTEAFF.

V usage is TRBV5-6 and J usage is TRBJ2-7; 9 nucleotides match TRBD2. The ends lost 5 bases at V and 8 bases at J; junction bases unmatched: 11. The CDR3 runs to 14 residues. Per the germline V gene, CDR1 is SGHDT and CDR2 is YYEEEE. CDR3 DNA sequence: TGTGCCAGCAGTACCACGCGGGAGGGCGGGAAGCAGTACTTC. Translation gives CASSTTREGGKQYF.

This clone was found once. This chain joins TRBV11-1 and TRBJ2-1; 11 nucleotides align to TRBD2. Germline V CDR1 and CDR2: SGHAT, FQDESV (reference sequence). With V trimmed by 3 bases and J by 7 bases, 8 bases remained unmatched. The CDR3 is 16 amino acids. CDR3 region: CASSLGTSGGINEQFF. The DNA for the CDR3 is TGTGCCAGCAGCTTGGGGACTAGCGGAGGAATTAATGAGCAGTTCTTC.

This clone has a count of ten or more. In nucleotides, the CDR3 is TGTGCCAGTAGGGATGGTGGGGCCGGCGATACGCAGTATTTT. Its translation: CASRDGGAGDTQYF. J is TRBJ2-3 and V is TRBV19, with TRBD1 as a possible D gene (5 bases). V dropped 6 bases and J dropped 6 bases, with 16 bases sitting between them. The length of the CDR3 is 14 residues. CDR1 LNHDA and CDR2 SQIVND come from the germline V gene (reference sequence).

The rearrangement links TRBV2 to TRBJ1-1; 7 nucleotides match TRBD1. Trimming at V came to 6 bases and at J to 0 bases, leaving 4 bases not matched to a gene. CDR1 is SNHLY, CDR2 FYNNEI, per germline. The CDR3 is made up of 14 amino acids. This CDR3 is CASRGDSLNTEAFF. The CDR3 nucleotides read TGTGCCAGCAGGGGGGACAGTCTGAACACTGAAGCTTTCTTT.

The chain uses TRBV19 and TRBJ1-5; no firm D call. The CDR3 consists of 16 residues. V was pared by 7 bases and J by 0 bases, with 16 bases between. The germline V gene has CDR1 LNHDA and CDR2 SQIVND (reference sequence). Written as DNA, the CDR3 is TGTGCCAGTATCCGAAACGCGGCAGTTAGCAATCAGCCCCAGCATTTT. It encodes CASIRNAAVSNQPQHF.

J is TRBJ2-2 and V is TRBV5-4, with D perhaps TRBD1 (6 bases). Looked up from germline, CDR1 is SGHNT and CDR2 is YYREEE (reference sequence). V dropped 4 bases and J dropped 0 bases, with 10 bases sitting between them. The CDR3 spans 15 residues. CDR3 in amino acids: CASSPGATNTGELFF. The CDR3 DNA follows: TGTGCCAGCAGCCCAGGGGCGACGAACACCGGGGAGCTGTTTTTT.

The chain uses TRBV13 and TRBJ1-1; D is undetermined. The CDR3 extends over 16 amino acids. V was pared by 2 bases and J by 1 base, with 14 bases between. Germline loops: CDR1 PRHDT, CDR2 FYEKMQ (reference sequence). The CDR3 loop reads CASSLRRLGENTEAFF. The CDR3 DNA sequence: TGTGCCAGCAGCTTAAGGCGGCTCGGAGAGAACACTGAAGCTTTCTTT.

This chain connects TRBV27 to TRBJ2-1; a weak D match, TRBD2 (5 bases). Trimming left V 1 base short and J 4 bases short, with 20 bases between. CDR3 size: 18 residues. Germline assignment: CDR1 MNHEY and CDR2 SMNVEV (reference sequence). The CDR3 region has the DNA TGTGCCAGCAGTTTATTGCCTCGCCCCCCGGGATATTACAATGAGCAGTTCTTC. Its protein product is CASSLLPRPPGYYNEQFF.

To note about this clone: A read error may produce the germline difference seen at one junction end. The chain is built from TRBV11-2 and TRBJ2-1; TRBD2 aligns across 10 bases. Germline lookup yields CDR1 SGHAT and CDR2 FQNNGV. This CDR3 comprises 14 residues. The CDR3 sequence: CASRLAGGHNEQFF. The CDR3 DNA sequence: TGTGCCAGCAGATTAGCGGGAGGTCACAATGAGCAGTTCTTC.

The genes are TRBV24-1 and TRBJ2-2, with 8 positions matching TRBD2. V was clipped by 4 bases and J by 7 bases; unmatched bases: 13. Germline CDR1 KGHDR, CDR2 SFDVKD. The CDR3 extends over 17 amino acids. CDR3 sequence: CATSESRGVPQDGELFF. In nucleotides, the CDR3 is TGTGCCACCAGTGAATCGCGGGGGGTCCCCCAGGACGGGGAGCTGTTTTTT.

The V gene is TRBV5-4, the J gene TRBJ2-2, with a possible D match to TRBD2 (5 bases). The CDR3 loop spans 15 amino acids. Germline V gives CDR1 SGHNT, CDR2 YYREEE (reference sequence). Trimming stripped 9 bases from V and 4 bases from J, with 19 bases between. The CDR3 loop reads CATRLWSLATGELFF. DNA for the CDR3: TGTGCCACCCGACTATGGTCCCTTGCCACCGGGGAGCTGTTTTTT.

The chain has TRBV12-3 or TRBV12-4 and TRBJ1-2; no definite D call. Trimming shortened V by 6 bases and J by 5 bases, and 10 bases separated the two germline ends. The length of the CDR3 is 12 residues. CDR3 sequence reads: CASRRSGYGYTF. CDR3 DNA sequence: TGTGCCAGCAGACGCAGCGGATATGGCTACACCTTC.

The J gene is TRBJ1-1, the V gene TRBV2; the D gene is possibly TRBD1 (5 bases). This CDR3 spans 14 amino acids. Germline V gives CDR1 SNHLY, CDR2 FYNNEI. V was trimmed by 3 bases and J by 3 bases, leaving 11 bases between them. The DNA of the CDR3 is TGTGCCAGCAGTGAGGGGGGGTATGACACTGAAGCTTTCTTT. It encodes CASSEGGYDTEAFF.